The 5 T cell receptor beta chains below were found in one sample sequenced in a study of T-cell reconstitution after alpha-beta-depleted transplantation in children. The authors prepared the TCRbeta library with unique molecular identifiers. TCRdb itself ran the PCR reads through MiXCR, one entry per CDR3 protein. The repertoire includes hundreds of thousands of distinct CDR3 sequences, around 12% of them detected once, and around 6.1% sits in the top ten. The source material was PBMCs from the stem cell graft donor, sampled from the stem cell graft. The receptors stem from a human donor who donated a stem cell graft to a child with combined immunodeficiency.

This clonotype has only a few counts. This chain uses TRBV24-1 with TRBJ1-1; D ambiguous. V was clipped by 2 bases and J by 10 bases, with 13 bases between them. CDR1 and CDR2 from the germline V gene are KGHDR and SFDVKD. The length of the CDR3 is 13 residues. Here the CDR3 reads CATSDSRGPGAFF. In DNA form, the CDR3 reads TGTGCCACCAGTGATTCCCGTGGGCCGGGAGCTTTCTTT.

This clonotype was picked up a small number of times. Because the CDR3's place on the DNA is in doubt, the DNA is left out and the CDR3 is given as listed by TCRdb. This rearrangement joins TRBV21-1 to TRBJ1-1; no check of the table's D call, TRBD1, against the DNA was made. TRBV21-1 is a pseudogene segment. Counting both end residues, the CDR3 totals 19 amino acids. The CDR3 sequence is CASSSHRFGQGALNTEAFF.

This clonotype was detected ten times or more. The chain recombines TRBV4-2 with TRBJ2-3; D unclear. V was cut by 1 base and J by 6 bases, with 5 bases left in between. The germline gives CDR1 LGHNA, CDR2 YNFKEQ. The CDR3 has 12 residues. DNA for the CDR3: TGTGCCAGCAGCCAAGGTGGTGATACGCAGTATTTT. Translation gives CASSQGGDTQYF.

This clonotype was seen at least ten times. The rearrangement links TRBV28 to TRBJ2-2, with a weak D call TRBD2 (5 bases). The CDR3 has 17 amino acids. Trimming took 0 bases from V and 0 from J, leaving 11 bases between them. Looked up from germline, CDR1 is MDHEN and CDR2 is SYDVKM. The CDR3 region is CASSLWSGFANTGELFF. DNA for the CDR3: TGTGCCAGCAGTTTATGGTCGGGGTTCGCGAACACCGGGGAGCTGTTTTTT.

This clonotype came up many times. The V and J genes are TRBV27 and TRBJ2-5, with 7 bases identical to TRBD2. Unmatched junction bases numbered 10, after V lost 5 bases and J lost 1 base. The CDR3 contains 16 residues. Germline-derived CDR1 and CDR2 are MNHEY and SMNVEV (reference sequence). The CDR3 DNA reads TGTGCCAGCAGTAGCAGCGGGGCGACCGTCCAAGAGACCCAGTACTTC. It is translated as CASSSSGATVQETQYF.